The 28 T cell receptor beta chains below were found in one sample sequenced in a study of cytomegalovirus exposure and HLA in healthy donors (dated by TCRdb to about 2017). Receptor libraries were prepared by the immunoSEQ multiplex PCR assay. The multiplex PCR relied on a mix of 60 forward primers for TCR Vbeta segments and 13 reverse primers for TCR Jbeta segments. TCRdb carries this immuneACCESS record with in-frame sequences only. Its versions omit some clonotypes, under half of them owing to an unresolved V gene in the studies checked, with the rest unexplained. The table for this sample records 160,000 or so clones. The ten largest clonotypes hold under 2.5% of the sample. Material for sequencing was PBMCs. The receptor set was obtained from a young man in good health and CMV-seronegative.

The rearrangement links TRBV6-1 to TRBJ2-7, with D possibly being TRBD2 (5 bases). V dropped 2 bases and J dropped 0 bases, with 14 bases sitting between them. The CDR3 runs 16 residues. Germline CDR1 reads MNHNS; CDR2 reads SASEGT. CDR3 sequence: CASSEYKDFPSYEQYF. DNA of the CDR3: TGTGCCAGCAGTGAATATAAGGACTTTCCCTCCTACGAGCAGTACTTC.

The chain is built from TRBV6-1 and TRBJ1-1; D is undetermined. The V gene lost 6 bases and the J gene lost 0 bases, with 8 bases spanning the gap. Germline loops: CDR1 MNHNS, CDR2 SASEGT. The CDR3 loop spans 13 amino acids. CDR3 DNA sequence: TGTGCCAGCAGCGGGGTCATGAACACTGAAGCTTTCTTT. Amino acids: CASSGVMNTEAFF.

The chain couples TRBV5-4 to TRBJ1-2, with 7 bases lining up with TRBD1. The CDR3 totals 15 residues. CDR1 and CDR2 (germline): SGHNT, YYREEE (reference sequence). J gave up 2 bases and V 4 bases, and 8 bases lay outside the gene matches. The CDR3 DNA sequence: TGTGCCAGCAGCGGGCGACAGGGAAACAACTATGGCTACACCTTC. Its protein product is CASSGRQGNNYGYTF.

This chain uses TRBV5-8 with TRBJ2-1; TRBD2 agrees at 9 bases. The CDR3 has 16 residues. The V and J ends lost 3 bases and 3 bases, in that order; junction bases with no gene match: 7. Germline values: CDR1 SGHTS, CDR2 YDEGEE. The CDR3 is CASSSTSGEFYNEQFF. CDR3 DNA: TGTGCCAGCAGCTCGACTAGCGGCGAGTTCTACAATGAGCAGTTCTTC. Full variable domain (remainder filled in from reference TRBV5-8 and TRBJ2-1): EAGVTQSPTHLIKTRGQQATLRCSPISGHTSVYWYQQALGLGLQFLLWYDEGEERNRGNFPPRFSGRQFPNYSSELNVNALELEDSALYLCASSSTSGEFYNEQFFGPGTRLTVL.

This sequence joins TRBV7-9 and TRBJ2-2, with 7 bases lining up with TRBD2. CDR1 and CDR2 from the germline V gene are SEHNR and FQNEAQ (reference sequence). The V gene end was trimmed by 9 bases and the J gene end by 4 bases; junction bases not matched to a gene: 8. This CDR3 comprises 14 residues. Written as DNA, the CDR3 is TGTGCCAGTATCAGGGTAGCGGGCACCGGGGAGCTGTTTTTT. Its protein is CASIRVAGTGELFF.

The chain has TRBV11-3 and TRBJ2-7; 7 bases align to TRBD1. The CDR3 consists of 14 residues. Trimming removed 5 bases from V and 1 base from J; junction bases left unmatched: 5. Germline assignment: CDR1 SGHNT and CDR2 YENEEA. The CDR3 protein is CASSPWTGSYEQYF. The CDR3 nucleotides read TGTGCCAGCAGCCCCTGGACAGGATCCTACGAGCAGTACTTC.

J is TRBJ2-3 and V is TRBV28; D may be TRBD1 (6 bases). The CDR3 is made up of 13 amino acids. V was cut by 11 bases and J by 4 bases, with 16 bases left in between. Germline assignment: CDR1 MDHEN and CDR2 SYDVKM. CDR3 protein: CASRRQVSDTQYF. CDR3 nucleotide sequence: TGTGCCTCTCGGAGACAGGTTTCAGATACGCAGTATTTT. The full variable domain, its missing parts supplied by reference TRBV28 and TRBJ2-3, is DVKVTQSSRYLVKRTGEKVFLECVQDMDHENMFWYRQDPGLGLRLIYFSYDVKMKEKGDIPEGYSVSREKKERFSLILESASTNQTSMYLCASRRQVSDTQYFGPGTRLTVL.

CDR3 coding DNA: TGTGCCAGCAACCCGACCGGGACGGGGGAAGAGACCCAGTACTTC. Its protein product is CASNPTGTGEETQYF. The genes are TRBV28 and TRBJ2-5; possible D gene TRBD2, 6 bases. The CDR3 loop spans 15 amino acids. V was shortened by 7 bases and J by 3 bases, with 18 bases between the two germline ends. CDR1 and CDR2 from the germline V gene are MDHEN and SYDVKM.

The genes are TRBV14 and TRBJ2-1; 9 nucleotides match TRBD2. The CDR3 has 16 amino acids. CDR1 is SGHDN, CDR2 FVKESK, per germline. The V gene end was trimmed by 0 bases and the J gene end by 8 bases; junction bases not matched to a gene: 8. CDR3 in amino acids: CASSQEDSGSSYEQFF. CDR3 coding DNA: TGTGCCAGCAGCCAAGAGGATAGCGGGAGTAGCTATGAGCAGTTCTTC.

To note about this clone: The sample has other DNA sequences that encode this CDR3 too. V is TRBV5-6 and J is TRBJ1-1; 7 nucleotides align to TRBD1. J was trimmed by 0 bases and V by 3 bases; bases with no gene match: 2. Per the germline V gene, CDR1 is SGHDT and CDR2 is YYEEEE. The CDR3 has 14 amino acids. The CDR3 coding sequence is TGTGCCAGCAGCTGGGGACAGTTGAACACTGAAGCTTTCTTT. It specifies CASSWGQLNTEAFF.

V and J are TRBV2 and TRBJ2-1, with TRBD2 matching 12 bases. V shed 5 bases, J shed 10 bases, and the junction held 6 bases outside the gene matches. Germline CDR1 SNHLY, CDR2 FYNNEI. The CDR3 is 14 amino acids. The CDR3 coding sequence is TGTGCCAGCAGTTCTCAGGGACTAGCGGGCGAGCAGTTCTTC. This sequence encodes CASSSQGLAGEQFF.

The chain employs TRBV15 and TRBJ2-3; no firm D call. The CDR3 runs 15 residues. V lost 1 base and J lost 4, with 12 bases in between. Germline-derived CDR1 and CDR2 are LNHNV and YYDKDF (reference sequence). CDR3 nucleotide sequence: TGTGCCACCAGCAGAGGAAACTTAGGAGCAGATACGCAGTATTTT. Protein: CATSRGNLGADTQYF.

The J gene is TRBJ2-3, the V gene TRBV28; 8 bases are shared with TRBD1. Germline trimming cut 5 bases from V and 3 bases from J; bases unmatched to any gene: 4. Per the germline V gene, CDR1 is MDHEN and CDR2 is SYDVKM. The CDR3 runs to 14 residues. CDR3 in amino acids: CASSTYRGTDTQYF. The CDR3 region has the DNA TGTGCCAGCAGTACTTACAGGGGGACAGATACGCAGTATTTT.

The chain links TRBV7-7 to TRBJ2-3; TRBD1 aligns across 8 bases. Trimming at V came to 5 bases and at J to 6 bases, leaving 7 bases not matched to a gene. The germline V gene has CDR1 SSHAT and CDR2 FNYEAQ (reference sequence). The CDR3 sequence is 14 residues long. The CDR3 coding sequence is TGTGCCAGCAGCCCCCGACAGGGGTCGGATACGCAGTATTTT. This gives the protein CASSPRQGSDTQYF.

CDR3 DNA sequence: TGTGCCACCACCAACCCGGACCGGAGGAGCTACACCTTC. Amino acids: CATTNPDRRSYTF. The chain has TRBV19 and TRBJ1-2; D gene unclear. The CDR3 totals 13 residues. Trimming shortened V by 10 bases and J by 9 bases, and 21 bases separated the two germline ends. Germline V gives CDR1 LNHDA, CDR2 SQIVND (reference sequence).

The genes are TRBV9 and TRBJ2-7, with 8 bases that match TRBD2. CDR1 is SGDLS and CDR2 is YYNGEE in the germline V gene. The CDR3 consists of 18 residues. V trimming: 0 bases; J trimming: 3 bases; junction bases outside the gene matches: 14. CDR3 in amino acids: CASSVAPGTRVGGYEQYF. The DNA of the CDR3 is TGTGCCAGCAGCGTAGCTCCCGGGACTAGGGTCGGGGGCTACGAGCAGTACTTC.

The chain links TRBV6-5 to TRBJ2-7, with D possibly TRBD2 on 7 matching bases. Looked up from germline, CDR1 is MNHEY and CDR2 is SVGAGI. Trimming pared 2 bases from V and 8 bases from J, leaving 19 bases between. The CDR3 spans 15 residues. This CDR3 reads CASSYGGGDAVKQYF. The DNA for the CDR3 is TGTGCCAGCAGTTACGGGGGGGGCGACGCGGTCAAGCAGTACTTC.

V gene TRBV30 combines with J gene TRBJ1-3; D ambiguous. Germline CDR1 is GTSNPN and CDR2 is SVGIG (reference sequence). The CDR3 extends over 14 amino acids. V lost 0 bases and J lost 5, with 11 bases in between. CDR3: CAWSVGEVRNTIYF. CDR3 sequence (DNA): TGTGCCTGGAGTGTTGGGGAGGTACGAAACACCATATATTTT.

The V gene is TRBV19, the J gene TRBJ2-5; a weak D match, TRBD1 (5 bases). The CDR3 loop spans 13 amino acids. CDR1 and CDR2 (germline): LNHDA, SQIVND (reference sequence). The germline V and J ends were trimmed by 7 bases and 2 bases, with 11 bases remaining between them. CDR3: CASKVAGQETQYF. The CDR3 DNA sequence: TGTGCCAGTAAGGTGGCAGGGCAAGAGACCCAGTACTTC.

The rearrangement links TRBV7-2 to TRBJ2-1, with 7 nucleotides matching TRBD1. Germline V gene lookup returns CDR1 SGHTA and CDR2 FQGNSA. The V gene end was trimmed by 5 bases and the J gene end by 3 bases; junction bases not matched to a gene: 13. The CDR3 is made up of 17 amino acids. The CDR3 sequence is CASSPASPGQNYNEQFF. The CDR3 nucleotides read TGTGCCAGCAGCCCCGCATCACCGGGACAGAACTACAATGAGCAGTTCTTC. Full variable domain (outside the CDR3, taken from reference TRBV7-2 and TRBJ2-1): GAGVSQSPSNKVTEKGKDVELRCDPISGHTALYWYRQSLGQGLEFLIYFQGNSAPDKSGLPSDRFSAERTGGSVSTLTIQRTQQEDSAVYLCASSPASPGQNYNEQFFGPGTRLTVL.

For the CDR3, the DNA is TGTGCCAGCAGCTACGGTTCAGGCTTGAACACTGAAGCTTTCTTT. It encodes CASSYGSGLNTEAFF. V and J are TRBV2 and TRBJ1-1; D uncertain. Germline V gives CDR1 SNHLY, CDR2 FYNNEI. This CDR3 comprises 15 residues. V lost 6 bases and J lost 0, with 14 bases in between.

The chain links TRBV18 to TRBJ2-1, with no clear D. The ends were cut back, 3 bases at V and 8 bases at J, with 8 bases in the middle. Germline CDR1 reads KGHSH; CDR2 reads LQKENI. CDR3 length equals 12 residues. CDR3 sequence reads: CASSPAAHEQFF. The CDR3, as DNA: TGTGCCAGCTCACCGGCCGCCCATGAGCAGTTCTTC.

The chain joins TRBV7-2 to TRBJ2-2; 10 bases are shared with TRBD2. The germline CDR1 and CDR2 sequences are SGHTA and FQGNSA. The length of the CDR3 is 15 residues. The junction had 7 bases not matched to a gene; V was cut back by 4 bases and J by 8 bases. CDR3 amino acids: CASSSSGSITGELFF. The CDR3 bases are TGTGCCAGCAGCTCTAGCGGGAGTATCACTGGGGAGCTGTTTTTT.

V and J are TRBV19 and TRBJ1-1, with TRBD1 matching over 7 bases. Looked up from germline, CDR1 is LNHDA and CDR2 is SQIVND (reference sequence). The ends lost 9 bases at V and 7 bases at J; junction bases unmatched: 5. The length of the CDR3 is 11 residues. The CDR3 protein is CASIDRDEAFF. DNA for the CDR3: TGTGCCAGCATCGACAGGGATGAAGCTTTCTTT.

V usage is TRBV5-4 and J usage is TRBJ2-5; 12 nucleotides match TRBD1. The DNA end is a closer match to TRBJ2-7, so the J assignment may be wrong. Germline assignment: CDR1 SGHNT and CDR2 YYREEE (reference sequence). The CDR3 has 16 amino acids. The CDR3 protein is CASSPPPGQGAHEQYF. In DNA form, the CDR3 reads TGTGCCAGCAGCCCTCCACCGGGACAGGGGGCCCACGAGCAGTACTTC.

J is TRBJ2-7 and V is TRBV18; D perhaps matches TRBD1 (6 bases). Trimming pared 1 base from V and 2 bases from J, leaving 12 bases between. In germline, CDR1 is KGHSH, CDR2 LQKENI. The CDR3 is 15 residues long. The DNA of the CDR3 is TGTGCCAGCTCACCACGCTCAGGGGACCCCTACGAGCAGTACTTC. This codes for CASSPRSGDPYEQYF.

The rearrangement uses TRBV7-9 and TRBJ1-1, with a tentative D call TRBD1 (6 bases). Germline values: CDR1 SEHNR, CDR2 FQNEAQ (reference sequence). Trimming cost V 6 bases and J 8 bases, with 13 bases left between them. The CDR3 runs 12 residues. This CDR3 reads CASSQDTGEAFF. The DNA of the CDR3 is TGTGCCAGCAGTCAAGACACAGGGGAAGCTTTCTTT.

CDR3 residues: CASSWTGKTTQYF. CDR3 DNA: TGTGCCAGCAGTTGGACAGGGAAAACAACGCAGTATTTT. The J gene is TRBJ2-3, the V gene TRBV6-5; TRBD1 matches at 8 bases. Germline V gene data show CDR1 as MNHEY and CDR2 as SVGAGI. V shed 4 bases, J shed 9 bases, and the junction held 6 bases outside the gene matches. CDR3 size: 13 residues.